This TCR beta chain appears in the sequencing data of a study of blood T cell repertoires in COVID-19. Study-level background: COVID-19 samples from acute and convalescent phases originated in the United States, Italy and Spain.

The authors' processing: Amplification of reference gene primers was used by the study to estimate nucleated cell counts. Profiling relied on immunoSEQ multiplex PCR, and the TCRdb table lists in-frame clones only, not all of them. That table gives V, J and clone size, and the DNA gave D and trimming. The sample holds approximately 250,000 clones, 75% to 85% seen once. Trimming took 0 bases from V and 10 from J; bases not matched to a gene: 2. Looked up from germline, CDR1 is MNHEY and CDR2 is SVGAGI. This CDR3 is built from 15 residues. The sequenced sample consisted of peripheral blood. This receptor was obtained from a human donor in a cohort sampled during active COVID-19. J is TRBJ2-1 and V is TRBV6-5, with 14 positions matching TRBD2. CDR3 sequence (DNA): TGTGCCAGCAGTTACTCGGGACTAGCGGGGGAGGAGCAGTTCTTC. It translates to CASSYSGLAGEEQFF.